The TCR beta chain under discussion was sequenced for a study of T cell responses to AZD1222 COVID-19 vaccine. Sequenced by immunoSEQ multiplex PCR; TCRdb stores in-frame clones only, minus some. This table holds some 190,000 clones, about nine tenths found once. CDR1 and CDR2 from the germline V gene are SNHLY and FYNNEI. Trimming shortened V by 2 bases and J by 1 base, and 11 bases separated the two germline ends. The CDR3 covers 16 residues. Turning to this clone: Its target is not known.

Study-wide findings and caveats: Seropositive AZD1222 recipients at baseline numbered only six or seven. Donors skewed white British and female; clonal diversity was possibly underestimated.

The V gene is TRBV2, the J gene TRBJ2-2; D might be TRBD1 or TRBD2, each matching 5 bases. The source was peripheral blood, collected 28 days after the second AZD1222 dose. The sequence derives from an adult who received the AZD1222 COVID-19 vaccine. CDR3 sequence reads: CASSETGTVNTGELFF. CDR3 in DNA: TGTGCCAGCAGTGAAACCGGGACGGTGAACACCGGGGAGCTGTTTTTT.